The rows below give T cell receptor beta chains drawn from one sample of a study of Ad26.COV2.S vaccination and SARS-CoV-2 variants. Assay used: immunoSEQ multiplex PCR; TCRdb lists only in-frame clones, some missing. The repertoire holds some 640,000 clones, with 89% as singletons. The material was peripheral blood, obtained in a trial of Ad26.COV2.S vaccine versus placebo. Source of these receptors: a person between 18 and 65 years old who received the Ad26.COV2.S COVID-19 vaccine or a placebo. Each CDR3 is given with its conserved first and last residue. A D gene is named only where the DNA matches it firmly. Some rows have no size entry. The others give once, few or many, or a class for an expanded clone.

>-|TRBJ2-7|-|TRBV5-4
TGTGCCAGCAGCTTGGGCCCGGCCTCCTACGAGCAGTACTTC
CASSLGPASYEQYF
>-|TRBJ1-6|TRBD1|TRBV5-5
TGTGCCAGCAGCCCGGGACAGGGGGCGGTTTATTCACCCCTCCACTTT
CASSPGQGAVYSPLHF
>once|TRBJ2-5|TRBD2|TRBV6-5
TGTGCCAGCAGTTACGAGACTAGCGGACAAGAGACCCAGTACTTC
CASSYETSGQETQYF
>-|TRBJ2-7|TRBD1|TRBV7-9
TGTGCCAGCAGCTTTGGGACAGACTACGAGCAGTACTTC
CASSFGTDYEQYF
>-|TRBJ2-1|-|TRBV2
TGTGCCAGCAGTGGGGGGCCGTACAATGAGCAGTTCTTC
CASSGGPYNEQFF
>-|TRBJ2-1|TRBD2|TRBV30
TGTGCCTGGACTAGCGGGAGGAAGCACAATGAGCAGTTCTTC
CAWTSGRKHNEQFF
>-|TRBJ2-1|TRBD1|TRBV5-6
TGTGCCAGCAGCTTGACAGGGGGGATGAACAATGAGCAGTTCTTC
CASSLTGGMNNEQFF
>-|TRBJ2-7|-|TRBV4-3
TGCGCCAGCAGCCGGGAGATGGCCCCCGGACGAGGGGAGCAGTACTTC
CASSREMAPGRGEQYF
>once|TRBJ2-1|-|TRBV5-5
TGTGCCAGCAGCCCCCACAATGAGCAGTTCTTC
CASSPHNEQFF
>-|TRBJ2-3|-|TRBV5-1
TGCGCCAGCAGCTTGGGACAGAACACAGATACGCAGTATTTT
CASSLGQNTDTQYF
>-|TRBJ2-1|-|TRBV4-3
TGCGCCAGCAGCCAAGACCTTGGGTACAATGAGCAGTTCTTC
CASSQDLGYNEQFF
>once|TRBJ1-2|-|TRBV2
TGTGCCAGCAGTGAAAGACAGGCCGGTGGCTACACCTTC
CASSERQAGGYTF
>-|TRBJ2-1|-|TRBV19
TGTGCCAGTAGTATAACGGGGGCCGCAGTAGCGGCCAGCTCCTACAATGAGCAGTTCTTC
CASSITGAAVAASSYNEQFF
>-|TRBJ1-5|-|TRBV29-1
TGCAGCGTTGGACATCAGGGGCTGGGGCAGCCCCAGCATTTT
CSVGHQGLGQPQHF
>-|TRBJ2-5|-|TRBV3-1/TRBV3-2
TGTGCCAGCAGCCAAGAGCGAGAGACCCAGTACTTC
CASSQERETQYF